This entry lists 4 T cell receptor beta chains sequenced from one sample in a study of T cell repertoires in cytomegalovirus infection. TCRdb re-called the reads through MiXCR, storing one row per CDR3 protein. The top ten clones hold around 4.1% of a sample with hundreds of thousands of distinct CDR3 sequences, 8% to 9.5% of them seen once. The sequenced material came from PBMCs. The receptors stem from a human donor in good health (CMV status not recorded). Some clones in this sample may be carry-over from other donors' samples.

At least ten counts were recorded for this clonotype. V gene TRBV2 combines with J gene TRBJ1-5; maybe TRBD1 (6 bases). The CDR3 has 15 amino acids. The V gene's germline CDR1 is SNHLY and CDR2 FYNNEI. V lost 3 bases and J lost 1, with 10 bases in between. The CDR3 sequence: CASSETGLSNQPQHF. The CDR3 region has the DNA TGTGCCAGCAGTGAGACAGGACTAAGCAATCAGCCCCAGCATTTT.

This clonotype was picked up a small number of times. This chain links TRBV6-2 or TRBV6-3 with TRBJ2-7; D tentatively reads TRBD1 or TRBD2 (5 bases each). V gave up 0 bases and J gave up 2 bases, with 8 bases separating them. CDR3 length: 14 residues. In germline, CDR1 is MNHEY, CDR2 SVGEGT. The CDR3 spells CASSYSRGAYEQYF. CDR3 nucleotide sequence: TGTGCCAGCAGTTACTCGAGAGGGGCCTACGAGCAGTACTTC.

At least ten counts were recorded for this clonotype. The J gene is TRBJ1-6, the V gene TRBV12-5, with D hard to call. The V end lost 1 base, the J end lost 10 bases, and 11 bases lay between the germline ends. This CDR3 has 14 amino acids. The germline CDR1 and CDR2 sequences are LGHNT and FRNRAP. The CDR3 reads CASGLDGLESPLHF. The CDR3 nucleotides are TGTGCTAGTGGTTTGGACGGACTGGAATCACCCCTCCACTTT.

This clonotype was counted at least ten times. CDR3 sequence: CASSRRDHLNEQFF. Here the CDR3 DNA reads TGTGCCAGCAGCCGCCGAGACCACCTCAATGAGCAGTTCTTC. The chain is built from TRBV7-6 and TRBJ2-1, with D uncertain. V shed 5 bases and J shed 6 bases, with 14 bases lying between them. The germline CDR1 and CDR2 sequences are SGHVS and FNYEAQ. The CDR3 consists of 14 residues.